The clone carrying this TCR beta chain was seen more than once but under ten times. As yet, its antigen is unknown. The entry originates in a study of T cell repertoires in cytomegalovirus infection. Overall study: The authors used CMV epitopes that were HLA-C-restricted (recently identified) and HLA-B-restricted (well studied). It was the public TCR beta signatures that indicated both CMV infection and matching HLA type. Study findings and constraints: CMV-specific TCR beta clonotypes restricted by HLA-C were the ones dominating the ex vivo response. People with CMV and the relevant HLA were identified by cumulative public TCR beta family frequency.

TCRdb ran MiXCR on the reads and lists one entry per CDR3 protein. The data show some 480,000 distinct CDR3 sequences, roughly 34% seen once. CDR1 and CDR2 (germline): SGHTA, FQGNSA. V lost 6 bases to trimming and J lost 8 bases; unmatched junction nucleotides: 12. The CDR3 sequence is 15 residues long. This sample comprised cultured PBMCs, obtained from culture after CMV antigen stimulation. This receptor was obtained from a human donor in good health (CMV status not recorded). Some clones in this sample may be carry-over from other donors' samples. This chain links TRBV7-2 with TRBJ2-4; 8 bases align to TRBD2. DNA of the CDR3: TGTGCCAGCAGACCTTTAGCGGGATCAACGGACATTCAGTACTTC. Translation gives CASRPLAGSTDIQYF.